The rows below give T cell receptor beta chains drawn from one sample of a study of sequential checkpoint blockade in melanoma. Only in-frame clones appear in the TCRdb table, and some are missing; sequencing was by immunoSEQ multiplex PCR. The table includes some 35,000 clones, about 88% detected once. The starting material was CD8+ T cells sorted from blood (inferred from file names), obtained from a patient given nivolumab and ipilimumab in sequence. The receptors were gathered from a human donor with melanoma. Each CDR3 is given with its conserved first and last residue. Fields, in order: clone size, V gene, J gene, D gene, CDR3 protein, CDR3 DNA. A D gene is named only where the DNA matches it firmly. Size values are once, few and many counts, or a class for expanded clones, and some rows have none.

NA	TRBV7-3	TRBJ2-7	NA	CASSPDSNSYEQYF	TGTGCCAGCAGCCCTGACAGCAACTCCTACGAGCAGTACTTC
few	TRBV2	TRBJ2-5	TRBD2	CASRDLAVQETQYF	TGTGCCAGCAGAGATCTAGCGGTTCAAGAGACCCAGTACTTC
NA	TRBV5-1	TRBJ2-7	NA	CASSFDRFSYEQYF	TGCGCCAGCAGCTTTGACAGGTTCTCCTACGAGCAGTACTTC
NA	TRBV19	TRBJ1-1	TRBD1	CASSWDRAGNTEAFF	TGTGCCAGTAGTTGGGACAGGGCCGGGAACACTGAAGCTTTCTTT
NA	TRBV9	TRBJ2-3	TRBD2	CASSISGGLAGDPQYF	TGTGCCAGCAGCATCTCAGGGGGGCTAGCGGGAGATCCGCAGTATTTT
once	TRBV4-3	TRBJ2-2	TRBD1	CASSHPRDRDTGELFF	TGCGCCAGCAGCCATCCCCGGGACAGGGATACCGGGGAGCTGTTTTTT
NA	TRBV7-8	TRBJ2-7	NA	CASSLAGGLDEQYF	TGTGCCAGCAGCTTAGCGGGAGGTTTGGACGAGCAGTACTTC
NA	TRBV7-2	TRBJ1-5	TRBD1	CASSPLTGGGQPQHF	TGTGCCAGCAGCCCTCTGACAGGGGGAGGCCAGCCCCAGCATTTT
NA	TRBV19	TRBJ2-5	TRBD2	CASLAGVGETQYF	TGTGCCAGCTTAGCGGGAGTAGGGGAGACCCAGTACTTC
NA	TRBV19	TRBJ2-2	TRBD2	CASLNGLAGGSTGELFF	TGTGCCAGTCTAAATGGCCTAGCGGGAGGGAGTACCGGGGAGCTGTTTTTT
NA	TRBV27	TRBJ2-7	TRBD2	CATTSGLAGEWGYEQYF	TGTGCCACCACCAGCGGACTAGCGGGAGAATGGGGTTACGAGCAGTACTTC
once	TRBV7-9	TRBJ1-1	NA	CASSARESTEAFF	TGTGCCAGCAGCGCCCGGGAGTCCACTGAAGCTTTCTTT
NA	TRBV10-3	TRBJ1-3	NA	CAISESQDTIYF	TGTGCCATCAGTGAGTCTCAGGACACCATATATTTT
NA	TRBV9	TRBJ2-3	TRBD2	CASSVGASGSRTDTQYF	TGTGCCAGCAGCGTAGGGGCTAGCGGGAGTAGGACAGATACGCAGTATTTT
NA	TRBV10-3	TRBJ2-1	NA	CAISETKSGSYNEQFF	TGTGCCATCAGTGAGACCAAAAGCGGGTCGTACAATGAGCAGTTCTTC
NA	TRBV11-2	TRBJ2-2	TRBD1	CASSLGGTGGSTGELFF	TGTGCCAGCAGCTTAGGGGGGACAGGGGGGAGCACCGGGGAGCTGTTTTTT
NA	TRBV27	TRBJ2-3	TRBD1	CASRTWDRGRTDTQYF	TGTGCCAGCAGGACCTGGGACAGGGGGCGCACAGATACGCAGTATTTT
once	TRBV11-2	TRBJ2-7	NA	CASSLDFAGEHEQYF	TGTGCCAGCAGCTTAGACTTTGCAGGGGAGCACGAGCAGTACTTC
NA	TRBV15	TRBJ2-5	TRBD1	CATSTLAGTALVETQYF	TGTGCCACCAGCACACTGGCAGGGACAGCTTTAGTGGAGACCCAGTACTTC
NA	TRBV2	TRBJ2-6	NA	CASTGVAGANVLTF	TGTGCCAGCACAGGGGTGGCTGGGGCCAACGTCCTGACTTTC
NA	TRBV5-4	TRBJ2-7	TRBD1	CASSWGQGADEQYF	TGTGCCAGCAGCTGGGGACAGGGGGCGGATGAGCAGTACTTC
NA	TRBV10-1	TRBJ2-5	TRBD2	CASSDGLVETQYF	TGCGCCAGCAGTGACGGACTAGTAGAGACCCAGTACTTC
NA	TRBV5-1	TRBJ2-5	NA	CASPSETQYF	TGCGCCAGCCCGTCGGAGACCCAGTACTTC
NA	TRBV28	TRBJ2-7	NA	CASRTQGTPYEQYF	TGTGCCAGCAGGACCCAGGGGACCCCCTACGAGCAGTACTTC
NA	TRBV27	TRBJ2-6	NA	CASSTQGFGANVLTF	TGTGCCAGCAGTACACAGGGATTTGGGGCCAACGTCCTGACTTTC
NA	TRBV7-3	TRBJ2-1	TRBD2	CASSSLSGSNYNEQFF	TGTGCCAGCAGCTCCCTTAGCGGGAGTAACTACAATGAGCAGTTCTTC
NA	TRBV5-8	TRBJ1-1	NA	CASSSPGGMNTEAFF	TGTGCCAGCAGCTCCCCTGGGGGGATGAACACTGAAGCTTTCTTT
once	TRBV4-1	TRBJ2-2	TRBD1	CASRSSQGNGELFF	TGCGCCAGCAGATCGTCACAGGGGAACGGGGAGCTGTTTTTT
NA	TRBV4-1	TRBJ2-4	NA	CASSQVSVAKNIQYF	TGCGCCAGCAGCCAAGTATCAGTAGCCAAAAACATTCAGTACTTC
NA	TRBV27	TRBJ2-1	TRBD2	CASSIAGGLYNEQFF	TGTGCCAGCTCCATAGCGGGAGGGCTTTACAATGAGCAGTTCTTC
NA	TRBV29-1	TRBJ2-7	NA	CSVSGDNLYEQYF	TGCAGCGTTTCGGGGGATAACCTCTACGAGCAGTACTTC
NA	TRBV6-1	TRBJ1-5	NA	CASRGEVDQPQHF	TGTGCCAGCAGAGGGGAGGTGGATCAGCCCCAGCATTTT
few	TRBV5-4	TRBJ2-1	TRBD2	CASSLAASGRGDEQFF	TGTGCCAGCAGCTTGGCGGCAAGCGGGAGGGGCGATGAGCAGTTCTTC
NA	TRBV13	TRBJ1-2	TRBD1	CASSSTGGTGYTF	TGTGCCAGCAGCTCGACAGGGGGGACGGGCTACACCTTC
NA	TRBV21-1	TRBJ2-5	NA	CASSQFQETQYF	TGTGCCAGCAGCCAGTTCCAAGAGACCCAGTACTTC